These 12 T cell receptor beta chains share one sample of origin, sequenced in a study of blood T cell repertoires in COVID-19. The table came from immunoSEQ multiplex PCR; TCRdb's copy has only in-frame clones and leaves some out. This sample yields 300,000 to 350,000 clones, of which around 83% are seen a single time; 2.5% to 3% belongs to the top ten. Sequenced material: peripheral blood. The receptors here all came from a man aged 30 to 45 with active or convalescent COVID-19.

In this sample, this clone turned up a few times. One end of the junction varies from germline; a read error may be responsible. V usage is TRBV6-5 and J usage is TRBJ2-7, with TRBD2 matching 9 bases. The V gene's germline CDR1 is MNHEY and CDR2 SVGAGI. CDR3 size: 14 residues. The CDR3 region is CASKGVGAVAGEDF. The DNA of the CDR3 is TGTGCCAGCAAGGGGGTTGGTGCAGTAGCGGGAGAGGACTTC.

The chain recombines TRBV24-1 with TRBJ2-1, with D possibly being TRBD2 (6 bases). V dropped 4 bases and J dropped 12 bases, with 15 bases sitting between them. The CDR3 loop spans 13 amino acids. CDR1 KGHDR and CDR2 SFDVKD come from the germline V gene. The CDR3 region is CATSETTSFGQFF. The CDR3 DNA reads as TGTGCCACCAGTGAAACGACTAGTTTCGGGCAGTTCTTC.

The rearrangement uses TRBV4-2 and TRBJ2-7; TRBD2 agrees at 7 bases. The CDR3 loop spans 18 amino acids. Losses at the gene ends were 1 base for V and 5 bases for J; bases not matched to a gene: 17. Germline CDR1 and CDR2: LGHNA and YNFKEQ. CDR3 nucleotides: TGTGCCAGCAGCCAAGTCAATAGCGGGCGAGGGTTCACAGACGAGCAGTACTTC. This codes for CASSQVNSGRGFTDEQYF.

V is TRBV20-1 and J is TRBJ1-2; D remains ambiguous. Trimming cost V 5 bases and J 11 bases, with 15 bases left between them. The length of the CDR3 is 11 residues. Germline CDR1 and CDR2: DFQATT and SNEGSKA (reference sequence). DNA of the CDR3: TGCAGTGCTCTTGCCCTCGAGCGGTACACCTTC. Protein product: CSALALERYTF.

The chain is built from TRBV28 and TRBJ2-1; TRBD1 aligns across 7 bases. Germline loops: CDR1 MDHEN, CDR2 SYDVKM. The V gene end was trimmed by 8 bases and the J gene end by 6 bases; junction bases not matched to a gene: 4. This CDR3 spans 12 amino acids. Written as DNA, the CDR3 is TGTGCCAGCCGACAGGGAAGCAATGAGCAGTTCTTC. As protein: CASRQGSNEQFF.

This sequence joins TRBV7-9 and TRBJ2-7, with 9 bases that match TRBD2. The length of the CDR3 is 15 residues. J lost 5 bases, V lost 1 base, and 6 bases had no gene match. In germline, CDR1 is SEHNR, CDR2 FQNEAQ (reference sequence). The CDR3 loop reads CASSLDPSGINEQYF. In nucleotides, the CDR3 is TGTGCCAGCAGCTTAGACCCTAGCGGGATCAACGAGCAGTACTTC. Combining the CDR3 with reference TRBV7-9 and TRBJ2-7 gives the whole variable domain DTGVSQNPRHKITKRGQNVTFRCDPISEHNRLYWYRQTLGQGPEFLTYFQNEAQLEKSRLLSDRFSAERPKGSFSTLEIQRTEQGDSAMYLCASSLDPSGINEQYFGPGTRLTVT.

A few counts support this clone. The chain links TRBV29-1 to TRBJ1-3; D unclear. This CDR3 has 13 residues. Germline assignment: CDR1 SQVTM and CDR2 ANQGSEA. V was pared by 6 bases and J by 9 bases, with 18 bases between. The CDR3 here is CSVRDWGTGTIYF. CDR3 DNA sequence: TGCAGCGTGCGGGATTGGGGTACCGGCACCATATATTTT.

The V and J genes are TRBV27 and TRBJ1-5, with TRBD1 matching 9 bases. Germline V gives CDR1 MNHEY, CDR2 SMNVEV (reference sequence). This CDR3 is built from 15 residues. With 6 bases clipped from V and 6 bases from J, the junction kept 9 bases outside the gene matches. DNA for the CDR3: TGTGCCAGCAGCGCTGAACAGGGGGCAGGTCAGCCCCAGCATTTT. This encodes CASSAEQGAGQPQHF.

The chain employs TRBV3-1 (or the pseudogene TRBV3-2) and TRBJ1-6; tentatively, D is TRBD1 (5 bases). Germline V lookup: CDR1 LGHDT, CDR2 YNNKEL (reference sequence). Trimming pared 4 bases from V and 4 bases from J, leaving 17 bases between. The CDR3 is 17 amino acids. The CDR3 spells CASSPLVEGRYNSPLHF. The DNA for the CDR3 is TGTGCCAGCAGCCCTCTCGTGGAGGGACGGTATAATTCACCCCTCCACTTT.

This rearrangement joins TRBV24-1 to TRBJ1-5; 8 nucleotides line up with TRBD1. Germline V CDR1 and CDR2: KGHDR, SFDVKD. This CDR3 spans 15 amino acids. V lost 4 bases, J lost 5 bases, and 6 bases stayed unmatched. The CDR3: CATSDHGTGYQPQHF. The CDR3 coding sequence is TGTGCCACCAGTGACCACGGGACAGGCTATCAGCCCCAGCATTTT.

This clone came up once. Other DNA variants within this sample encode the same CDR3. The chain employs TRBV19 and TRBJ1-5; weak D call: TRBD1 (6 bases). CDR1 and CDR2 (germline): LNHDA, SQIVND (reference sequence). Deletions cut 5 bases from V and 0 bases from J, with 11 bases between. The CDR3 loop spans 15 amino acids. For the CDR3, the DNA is TGTGCCAGTAGTTTAACAGGGTATAGCAATCAGCCCCAGCATTTT. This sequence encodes CASSLTGYSNQPQHF.

The CDR3 sequence: CASSQGRDPRSSYEQYF. The DNA of the CDR3 is TGTGCCAGCAGCCAAGGGAGAGATCCTAGGAGCTCCTACGAGCAGTACTTC. The rearrangement uses TRBV7-2 and TRBJ2-7, with a weak D call TRBD2 (5 bases). This CDR3 is 17 amino acids long. CDR1 and CDR2 from the germline V gene are SGHTA and FQGNSA. The V and J ends lost 5 bases and 0 bases respectively, with 20 bases between them.